This T cell receptor beta chain was profiled in a study of T cell repertoires and HLA-DP antigens. A remark on this clone: Its matching antigen is unknown.

The repertoire was sequenced with immunoSEQ multiplex PCR; TCRdb's copy has only in-frame clones and lacks some. The table records approximately 86,000 clones, about 89% of them present only once. This CDR3 has 15 amino acids. V was pared by 6 bases and J by 4 bases, with 5 bases of the junction left unmatched. Germline V gene lookup returns CDR1 WSHSY and CDR2 SAAADI. Sample: CD4+ T cells from PBMCs. This sequence originates from a man between 50 and 59 years old in good health and CMV-seronegative. The chain links TRBV10-2 to TRBJ2-5; 13 bases map to TRBD2. CDR3 sequence: CASSPGLAGVETQYF. CDR3 nucleotides: TGCGCCAGCAGCCCCGGACTAGCGGGAGTAGAGACCCAGTACTTC.